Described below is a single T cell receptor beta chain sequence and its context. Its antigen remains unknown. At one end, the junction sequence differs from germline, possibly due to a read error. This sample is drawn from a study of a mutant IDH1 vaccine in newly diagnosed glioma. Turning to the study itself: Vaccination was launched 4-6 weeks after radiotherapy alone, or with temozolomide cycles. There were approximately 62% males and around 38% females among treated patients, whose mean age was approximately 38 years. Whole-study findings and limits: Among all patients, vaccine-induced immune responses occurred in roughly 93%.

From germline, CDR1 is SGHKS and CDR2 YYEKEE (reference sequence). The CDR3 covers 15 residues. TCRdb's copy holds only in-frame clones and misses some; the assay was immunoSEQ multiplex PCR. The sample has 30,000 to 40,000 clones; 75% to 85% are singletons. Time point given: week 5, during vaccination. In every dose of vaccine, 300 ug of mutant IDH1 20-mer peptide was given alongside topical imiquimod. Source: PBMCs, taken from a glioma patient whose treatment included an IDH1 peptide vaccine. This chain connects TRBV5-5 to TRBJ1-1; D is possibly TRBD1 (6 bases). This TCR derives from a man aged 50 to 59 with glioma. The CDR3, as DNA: TGTGCCAGCAGGTTGGGACACTTTATAAACACTGAAGCTTTCTTT. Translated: CASRLGHFINTEAFF.